This TCR beta chain was sequenced during a study of breast tumors, draining lymph nodes, adjacent tissues. General study points: The data were judged consistent with most tumor T cells coming from lymph node and expanding in tumor. Tumor repertoires ranked between lymph nodes and nontumor tissue in diversity, with V and J gene preferences. Data only fit, rather than demonstrated, lymph node origin of most tumor T cells.

TCRdb itself ran the multiplex PCR reads through MiXCR, one entry per CDR3 protein. The sample lists 20,000 to 25,000 distinct CDR3 sequences; 45% to 60% were seen once. Germline V CDR1 and CDR2: MRHNA, SNTAGT. The CDR3 extends over 16 amino acids. At least ten counts were recorded for this clonotype. Its antigen remains unidentified. This may be a read error, as it is one base from a much larger clone. Sequences were obtained from breast tumor tissue. J is TRBJ2-7 and V is TRBV6-4; 8 bases match TRBD1. This TCR derives from a female donor with breast cancer. Some clones in this sample may be carry-over from other donors' samples. For the CDR3, the DNA is TGTGCCAGCAGTCACTCTAATGGACAGGGTTCCCACGAGCAGTACTTC. It specifies CASSHSNGQGSHEQYF.